This note documents a single TCR beta chain sequence. Authors' methods: Estimated nucleated cell counts came from reference gene primer amplification. Data came from immunoSEQ multiplex PCR; TCRdb stores just in-frame clones and leaves some out. V and J calls and clone size follow that table, whereas D and trimming were derived from the DNA. The profile shows hundreds of thousands of clones, 65% to 90% of them singletons. The sample is drawn from a study of blood T cell repertoires in COVID-19. About the study: Both acute and convalescent COVID-19 samples were obtained from the United States, Italy and Spain.

V gave up 7 bases and J gave up 3 bases; unmatched junction bases: 8. Germline V gives CDR1 SNHLY, CDR2 FYNNEI. This CDR3 contains 14 residues. Participants were aged roughly 18 to 100 years from some 24 US areas. The sequence was collected from a woman aged 45-65 years with acute COVID-19. This sequence joins TRBV2 and TRBJ1-2; 7 bases agree with TRBD1. The sequencing input was PBMCs or T cells enriched from blood (not recorded which). The CDR3 is CASIRQGPHYGYTF. CDR3 sequence (DNA): TGTGCCAGCATTAGACAGGGTCCCCACTATGGCTACACCTTC.